This record looks at one TCR beta chain sequence and its context. Its antigen is unidentified. The sample is drawn from a study of T-cell memory formation after mild COVID-19. As for the study in general: TCR clustering was largely donor specific.

TCRdb redid the calling of the 5' RACE reads with MiXCR, one entry per CDR3 protein. This sample has around 150,000 distinct CDR3 sequences, with 9.5% to 13% found just once. The germline V gene encodes CDR1 SEHNR and CDR2 FQNEAQ (reference sequence). Unmatched junction bases numbered 9, after V lost 8 bases and J lost 2 bases. The CDR3 sequence is 15 residues long. Findings and limits, study-wide: The main location of contracting CD4+ clones was CM and EM, and that of contracting CD8+ clones was EMRA. In pre-infection memory, a portion of responding clones appeared, which suggested that cross-reactive memory joined.

Sequences were obtained from PBMCs or a T cell subset sorted from them (not recorded which). The receptor comes from a young man who had mild COVID-19 (a few samples of this study predate the infection). Cell type and time point are not known. The V and J genes are TRBV7-9 and TRBJ1-1; TRBD1 matches at 9 bases. The chain's CDR3 is CASGQTGGLNTEAFF. In DNA, the CDR3 is TGTGCCAGCGGCCAGACAGGGGGATTAAACACTGAAGCTTTCTTT.